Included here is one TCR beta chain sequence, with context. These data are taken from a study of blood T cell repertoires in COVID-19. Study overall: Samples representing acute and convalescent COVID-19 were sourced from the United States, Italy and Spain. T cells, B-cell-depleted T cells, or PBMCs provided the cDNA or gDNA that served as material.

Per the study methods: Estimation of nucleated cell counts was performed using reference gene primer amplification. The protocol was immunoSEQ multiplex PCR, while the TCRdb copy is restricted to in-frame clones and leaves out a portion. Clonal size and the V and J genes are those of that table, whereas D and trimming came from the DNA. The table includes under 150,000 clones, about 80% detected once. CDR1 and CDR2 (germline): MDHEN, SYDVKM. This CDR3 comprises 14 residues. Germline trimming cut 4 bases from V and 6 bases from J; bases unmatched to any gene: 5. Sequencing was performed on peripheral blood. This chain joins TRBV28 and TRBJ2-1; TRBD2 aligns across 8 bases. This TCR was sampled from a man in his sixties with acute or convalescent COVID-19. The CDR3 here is CASSYGRVTNEQFF. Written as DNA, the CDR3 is TGTGCCAGCAGTTACGGGAGGGTAACCAATGAGCAGTTCTTC.